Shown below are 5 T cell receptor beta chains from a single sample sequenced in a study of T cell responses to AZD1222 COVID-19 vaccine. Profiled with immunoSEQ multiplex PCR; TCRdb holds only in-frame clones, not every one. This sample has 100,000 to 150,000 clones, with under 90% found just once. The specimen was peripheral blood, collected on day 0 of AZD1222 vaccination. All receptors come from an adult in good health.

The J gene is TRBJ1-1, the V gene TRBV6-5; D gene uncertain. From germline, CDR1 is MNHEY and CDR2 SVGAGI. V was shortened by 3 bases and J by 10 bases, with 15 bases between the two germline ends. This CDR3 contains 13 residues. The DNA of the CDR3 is TGTGCCAGCAGTTATTATTTGCCGGAGGGAGCTTTCTTT. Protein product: CASSYYLPEGAFF.

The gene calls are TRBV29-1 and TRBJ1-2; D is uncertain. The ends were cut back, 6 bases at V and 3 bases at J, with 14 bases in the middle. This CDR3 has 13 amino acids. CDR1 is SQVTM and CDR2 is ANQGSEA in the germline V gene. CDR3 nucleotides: TGCAGCGTCACACCTCCGGAAGACTATGGCTACACCTTC. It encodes CSVTPPEDYGYTF.

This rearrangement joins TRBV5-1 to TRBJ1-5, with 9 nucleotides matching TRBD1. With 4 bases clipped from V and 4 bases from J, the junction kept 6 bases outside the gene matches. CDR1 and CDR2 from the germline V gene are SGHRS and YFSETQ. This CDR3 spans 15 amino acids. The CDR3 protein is CASSPQGQGNQPQHF. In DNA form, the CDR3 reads TGCGCCAGCAGCCCTCAGGGACAGGGTAATCAGCCCCAGCATTTT.

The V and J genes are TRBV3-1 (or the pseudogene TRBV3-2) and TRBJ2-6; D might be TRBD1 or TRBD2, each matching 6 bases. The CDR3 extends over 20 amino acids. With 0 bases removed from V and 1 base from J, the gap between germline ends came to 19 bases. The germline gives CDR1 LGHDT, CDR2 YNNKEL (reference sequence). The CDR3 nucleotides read TGTGCCAGCAGCCAAGATTCATGGGTCGGGGGCGCTTCTGGGGCCAACGTCCTGACTTTC. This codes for CASSQDSWVGGASGANVLTF.

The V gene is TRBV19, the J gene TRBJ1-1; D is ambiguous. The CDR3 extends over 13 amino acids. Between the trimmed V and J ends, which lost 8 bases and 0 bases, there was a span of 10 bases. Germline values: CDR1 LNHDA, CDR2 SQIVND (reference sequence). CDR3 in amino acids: CASSRLMNTEAFF. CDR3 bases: TGTGCCAGTTCCAGACTGATGAACACTGAAGCTTTCTTT. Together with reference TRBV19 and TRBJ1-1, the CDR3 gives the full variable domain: DGGITQSPKYLFRKEGQNVTLSCEQNLNHDAMYWYRQDPGQGLRLIYYSQIVNDFQKGDIAEGYSVSREKKESFPLTVTSAQKNPTAFYLCASSRLMNTEAFFGQGTRLTVV.